This note documents a single TCR beta chain sequence. The antigen remains unidentified. The protocol was immunoSEQ multiplex PCR, while the TCRdb copy is restricted to in-frame clones and leaves out a portion. The sample has millions of clones; 85% to 95% are singletons. Those who donated were healthy HIV-negative adults, with no recent acute infections or vaccinations reported. Negatively enriched CD4+ T cells were divided by CD45RA into naive and memory. This specimen belongs to a study of shared clonotypes between healthy human individuals. General observations from the study: Memory subsets generally showed lower estimated richness than naive subsets. Though the depth was large, rarefaction showed that sorted-subset sequencing was incomplete.

Trimming shortened V by 3 bases and J by 0 bases, and 8 bases separated the two germline ends. Germline-derived CDR1 and CDR2 are LNHDA and SQIVND (reference sequence). The CDR3 consists of 15 residues. The TCR comes from a man between 18 and 29 years old in good health. The V and J genes are TRBV19 and TRBJ2-2; D is unresolved. The sample comprised naive CD4+ T cells sorted from blood. Subset given: CD45RA+ positively selected. The CDR3 DNA follows: TGTGCCAGTAGTATCAGGAAAGCGAACACCGGGGAGCTGTTTTTT. Its translation is CASSIRKANTGELFF.